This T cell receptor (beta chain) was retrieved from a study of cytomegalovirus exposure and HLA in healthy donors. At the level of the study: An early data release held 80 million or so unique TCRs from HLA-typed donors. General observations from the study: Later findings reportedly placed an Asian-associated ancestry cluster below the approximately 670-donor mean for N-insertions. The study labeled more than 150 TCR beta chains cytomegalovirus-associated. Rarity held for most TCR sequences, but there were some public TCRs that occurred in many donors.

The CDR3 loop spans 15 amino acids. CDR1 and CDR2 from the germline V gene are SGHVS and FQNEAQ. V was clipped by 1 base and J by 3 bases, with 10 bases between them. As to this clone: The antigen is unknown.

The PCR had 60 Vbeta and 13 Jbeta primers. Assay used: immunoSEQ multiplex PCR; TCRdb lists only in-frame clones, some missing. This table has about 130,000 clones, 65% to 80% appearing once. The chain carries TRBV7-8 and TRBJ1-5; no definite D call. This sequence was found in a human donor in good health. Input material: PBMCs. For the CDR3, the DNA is TGTGCCAGCAGCTTAGATGGTCGGGACAATCAGCCCCAGCATTTT. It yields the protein CASSLDGRDNQPQHF.